This T cell receptor beta chain was identified in a study of cytomegalovirus exposure and HLA in healthy donors. Study in general: An earlier analysis found 100 million or so unique TCR beta sequences from about 190 million T cells. Findings and caveats of the study: Most observed TCR sequences were rare, whereas some public TCRs were detected in many donors. In a later analysis, V- and J-gene trimming of beta chains associated with a DCLRE1C missense variant, replicated independently.

With 60 Vbeta and 13 Jbeta primers, the PCR was carried out. Clones were sequenced by immunoSEQ multiplex PCR, and TCRdb holds only the in-frame ones, with some missing. The repertoire has 85,000 to 100,000 clones, approximately 89% of them found once; the top ten carry 9.2%. In its sample, this clone was seen once. Its specificity is not known. V was clipped by 4 bases and J by 6 bases; unmatched bases: 10. Germline CDR1 SGHAT, CDR2 FQNNGV. The CDR3 covers 15 residues. The sample comprised PBMCs. The sequence derives from a man under 40 in good health and CMV-seropositive. J is TRBJ2-7 and V is TRBV11-2; 9 nucleotides align to TRBD2. The CDR3 protein is CASSSNSGRRSEQYF. CDR3 coding DNA: TGTGCCAGCAGCTCAAATAGCGGGAGAAGATCCGAGCAGTACTTC.